This TCR beta chain was sequenced during a study of blood T cell repertoires in COVID-19 (dated by TCRdb to the early 2020s). A note on the overall study: Collaborator samples came from the United States, Italy and Spain and covered acute and convalescent phases of COVID-19. The prospective study material was composed of cDNA or gDNA derived from T cells, B-cell-depleted T cells, or PBMCs. Subjects who had been exposed to COVID-19, were actively infected with it, or had recovered from it provided the deeply sampled blood TCRbeta repertoires that made up the dataset. The repertoires were made available in a free public database intended to serve as a resource for research on the immune response to SARS-CoV-2. Samples came from the ongoing ImmuneRACE study (first 160 participants) plus 1,254 subjects from 6 global collaborators. A de-identified subject ID, COVID-19 status, age in years and sex were almost always included in the sample metadata. Where HLA class I and class II types were available, the types were taken from metadata supplied by the sample provider, not from assay-based typing.

TCRbeta CDR3 regions were amplified from genomic DNA using the immunoSEQ Assay, a bias-controlled multiplex PCR. Processing in the source paper ran as follows. Nucleated cell counts per sample were estimated from amplification of reference gene primers within the assay. To quantify the absolute abundance of each unique TCRbeta CDR3 rearrangement, sequence reads were collapsed and filtered. Productive Simpson clonality was computed per sample as the square root of Simpson's diversity index over productive rearrangements. The table comes from immuneACCESS by way of TCRdb, which keeps in-frame sequences with V and J called. Part of the clones is missing from these tables; in studies checked, under half for an unresolved V gene and the rest for unknown reasons. D and trimming were read from the DNA, whereas the V and J calls and clone size are those reported in that table. The sample has 240,000 or so clones on record, about 89% of them singletons. The top ten clonotypes cover approximately 9% of the sample.

Enrolling through a virtual design, the prospective study's participants ranged in age from roughly 18 to 95 years and lived across about two dozen United States geographic areas. In the prospective study, participants were assigned to cohorts based on the clinical history participants reported in a screening survey and a study questionnaire. Recovered participants in ImmuneRACE Cohort 3 were defined by two consecutive negative NP/OP PCR tests, clearance by a healthcare professional, or resolution of symptoms. Mobile phlebotomists in the prospective study collected whole blood, serum and a nasopharyngeal or oropharyngeal swab from every participant. Prospective study participants could optionally give additional blood draws and questionnaires over an approximately 2-month period. Prospective study blood samples were shipped either frozen or at room temperature before DNA extraction. Broad study findings and their caveats: The quantity of clinical and demographic metadata differed by source and by participant and was supplied without curation.

Details on this clone: Which antigen it targets is not known. Base-call qualities are not available, and no considerably larger clone is one nucleotide away.

The CDR1 and CDR2 encoded by the germline V gene are MDHEN and SYDVKM. From the cysteine through the phenylalanine, the CDR3 covers 15 amino acids. The DNA shown is the 45-base CDR3, in frame from base 1. V loses 3 bases, J loses 0 bases, and the germline ends lie 11 bases apart. Recombination linked TRBV28 to TRBJ1-2; no D gene call is confident. This sequence was found in a man aged 35 to 55 who had recovered from COVID-19. Sequencing used PBMCs or T cells enriched from blood (not recorded which). This receptor has the CDR3 CASSFPARPNYGYTF. The DNA sequence reads TGTGCCAGCAGTTTTCCTGCCAGGCCTAACTATGGCTACACCTTC.